This T cell receptor (beta chain) was identified in a study of CD8+CD57+ T cells in acquired aplastic anemia. V lost 8 bases and J lost 4, with 10 bases in between. In germline, CDR1 is SNHLY, CDR2 FYNNEI. The CDR3 totals 12 residues. Genomic DNA, the template, was used for profiling of the TCR beta VDJ and CDR3. TCRdb reprocessed the reads via MiXCR and lists one record per CDR3 protein. Counted here are 200,000 to 300,000 distinct CDR3 sequences, roughly 80% occurring once; the ten biggest clones make up approximately 40%. CD8+CD57+ cell expansion had been shown by flow cytometry in patients chosen for sequencing.

This chain joins TRBV2 and TRBJ2-3; TRBD1 might be the D (5 bases). The receptor was isolated from a human donor with aplastic anemia. The sample comprised sorted CD4+, CD8+, or CD8+CD57+ T cells (not recorded which) from PBMCs. This chain's CDR3 is CASGVGADTQYF. The CDR3, as DNA: TGTGCCAGCGGGGTAGGGGCAGATACGCAGTATTTT.